This paragraph reports one TCR beta chain. Its antigen is currently not known. No much larger clone is present one base from it, and per-base qualities are unavailable. This record comes from a study of shared clonotypes between healthy human individuals (dated by TCRdb to the early 2020s). About the study as a whole: A couple of women and a few men aged 18 to 49 years were included in the cohort. Per donor, three plates each were used for CD4 naive and CD4 memory, two for CD8 naive, and one for CD8 memory. To estimate repertoire size and how much clonotypes are shared between individuals, the study performed deep sequencing of blood TCR repertoires from roughly five healthy adults. Libraries were prepared and TCR repertoires were sequenced by different laboratories using diverse techniques, in order to increase sequencing depth and limit assay-specific biases. Each donor's leukapheresis produced roughly between about 0.8 and 10 billion PBMCs.

TCR CDR3 regions were amplified from genomic DNA by multiplex PCR using the deep immunoSEQ assay. Genomic DNA extracted from each cell subset was distributed evenly over all wells of several immunoSEQ 96-well plates, and each plate served as one replicate. Each replicate PCR for sorted subsets received around 200 ng genomic DNA, equal to roughly 33,000 T cell genomes. Purified libraries were quantified with a Qubit 3.0 fluorometer, sized on a Bioanalyzer 2100, and re-quantified with the KAPA Library Quantification kit. Each immunoSEQ 96-well plate was sequenced on its own single-read 150-cycle Illumina NextSeq 550 flow cell. For the original study's pipeline: Because the immunoSEQ output included only junctional sequences and no quality scores, the filtering could not be the same as the filtering used for full-length reads. To assign V/J genes and CDR3, sequences were annotated using PyIR, a Python wrapper for IgBLAST v1.9, with IMGT germline references. Reads were filtered out if the reads had weak V/J assignments (E-value above 1e-6), no CDR3, stop codons, out-of-frame junctions, or ambiguous translated residues. V3J clonotypes were defined as sequences sharing an identical inferred V gene, J gene, and CDR3 amino acid sequence. Percentage overlap between repertoires was calculated by dividing the number of shared unique clonotypes by the size of the smaller repertoire. RTK rarefaction, the Chao1 estimator, and Recon v2.1 estimates of unobserved clonotypes were used to assess repertoire richness. For all TCRbeta clonotypes obtained by the gDNA method from several donors, generation probabilities were computed with OLGA. TCRdb obtained this table from immuneACCESS and retained in-frame rearrangements with V and J assigned. These tables miss some clones; where compared with another copy, unresolved V genes account for less than half of the shortfall, and the remainder is unexplained. V, J and clone size are taken as reported in that table, and D and trimming were inferred from the DNA itself. For this sample the table gives about 2.1 million clones, of which 90% to 95% were detected only once. More than 1.5% of the sample is taken by the ten largest.

The CDR3 spans 15 residues, from the cysteine through the phenylalanine. The read is trimmed to its CDR3 DNA, 45 bases read in frame from base 1. From a lookup of the germline V gene, CDR1 and CDR2 are SGDLS and YYNGEE. V is pared back by 4 bases and J by 5 bases, with 16 bases lying between the germline termini. Results and caveats for the whole study, not just this receptor: Clonotypes shared by all four sorted-subset donors showed higher generation probabilities than non-shared clonotypes. The small number of donors limited the genetic and exposure-history diversity represented. When a handful of donors were compared, the shared fraction of clonotypes was about 5% for naive CD4, around 3.5% for naive CD8, 2.3% for memory CD4, and roughly 0.4% for memory CD8. Based on pairwise subsampling, the degree of clonotype sharing among donors was expected to be affected by sequencing depth. Rarefaction of sorted-subset datasets indicated incomplete sequencing despite the large sequencing depth. Only blood was sampled, and tissue TCR repertoires likely differ from those in blood. Larger estimated clonotype richness was generally found for naive subsets than for memory subsets.

For the CD8 naive samples, CD45RO-negative cells were positively selected for CCR7, yielding a CD45RA+CCR7+ population from which TemRA cells were excluded. The donors were healthy, HIV-negative adults who had no recently reported acute infections or vaccinations. Only Caucasian adults living in Nashville, Tennessee, USA were represented among the donors. After blood collection by leukapheresis, PBMCs were isolated using Ficoll-Histopaque density gradient centrifugation and then cryopreserved in the vapor phase of liquid nitrogen. Purity and quantity of every magnetically sorted T cell population were checked by analytical flow cytometry. Genomic DNA was isolated from each sorted fraction and quantified by UV absorbance on a Nanodrop 2000c.

Sequenced input: naive CD8+ T cells from PBMCs. Per the publication, the cell subset or site label means: CD45RA+CCR7+. This chain is built from TRBV9 and TRBJ1-5; a weak D assignment points to TRBD1 (6 bases agree). The TCR was taken from a man in his late teens or twenties in good health. Some clones in this sample may be carry-over from other donors' samples. The CDR3 here reads CASSKGGTGDQPQHF. The DNA is as follows: TGTGCCAGCAGCAAGGGGGGTACGGGAGATCAGCCCCAGCATTTT.